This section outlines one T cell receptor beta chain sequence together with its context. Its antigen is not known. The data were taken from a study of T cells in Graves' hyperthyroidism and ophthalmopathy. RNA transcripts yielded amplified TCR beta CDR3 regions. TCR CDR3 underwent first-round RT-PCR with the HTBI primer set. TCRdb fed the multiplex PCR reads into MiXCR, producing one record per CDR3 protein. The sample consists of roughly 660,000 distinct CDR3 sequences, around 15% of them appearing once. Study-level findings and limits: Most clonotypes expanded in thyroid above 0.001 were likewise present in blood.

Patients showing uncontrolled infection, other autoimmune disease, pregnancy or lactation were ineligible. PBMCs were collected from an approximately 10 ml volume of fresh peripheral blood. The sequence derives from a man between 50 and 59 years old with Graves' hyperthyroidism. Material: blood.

CDR3 sequence reads: CASTLLWGGFHGYTF. The CDR3 DNA follows: TGCGCCAGCACCCTTTTGTGGGGAGGGTTTCATGGCTACACCTTC. The chain is built from TRBV4-1 and TRBJ1-2; the D is unclear. Germline loops: CDR1 MGHRA, CDR2 YSYEKL. This CDR3 spans 15 amino acids. Trimming removed 7 bases at V and 6 bases at J, with 21 bases between.